The 17 T cell receptor beta chains listed next were all sequenced from one sample in a study of blood T cell repertoires in COVID-19. Sequencing used immunoSEQ multiplex PCR; TCRdb keeps in-frame clones, though not all of them. The sample records some 80,000 clones, roughly 90% being singletons. The sequencing sample was made of peripheral blood. Receptors were obtained from a man in his fifties or sixties with COVID-19, enrolled during active disease.

The rearrangement links TRBV5-1 to TRBJ2-3, with a tentative D call TRBD2 (5 bases). Trimming pared 7 bases from V and 0 bases from J, leaving 27 bases between. CDR1 is SGHRS and CDR2 is YFSETQ in the germline V gene. This CDR3 spans 19 amino acids. CDR3 coding DNA: TGCGCCAGCGCTTTCGGGGTGCAAGCGAGTACAGCTAGCACAGATACGCAGTATTTT. As protein: CASAFGVQASTASTDTQYF.

The V and J genes are TRBV21-1 and TRBJ1-5; TRBD1 was called by the table and not checked on the DNA. TRBV21-1 constitutes a pseudogene. The CDR3 is made up of 18 amino acids. The chain's CDR3 is CASSKGGDRGGPDQPQHF. CDR3 nucleotides: TGTGCCAGCAGCAAAGGAGGAGACAGGGGGGGACCTGATCAGCCCCAGCATTTT.

The chain couples TRBV10-3 to TRBJ2-1, with 8 bases fitting TRBD2. The CDR3 is 14 residues long. The germline V gene encodes CDR1 ENHRY and CDR2 SYGVKD. Unmatched junction bases numbered 3, after V lost 3 bases and J lost 5 bases. DNA of the CDR3: TGTGCCATCAGTGACGGGGGGGTCGACAATGAGCAGTTCTTC. This gives the protein CAISDGGVDNEQFF.

The chain links TRBV7-8 to TRBJ2-2; 9 positions agree with TRBD2. The J segment lost 4 bases and the V segment lost 1 base, leaving 7 bases of the junction unmatched. The CDR3 totals 17 residues. Germline V gene data show CDR1 as SGHVS and CDR2 as FQNEAQ. The CDR3 region is CASSLDAGGPSTGELFF. The CDR3 coding sequence is TGTGCCAGCAGCTTAGATGCGGGAGGGCCTAGCACCGGGGAGCTGTTTTTT.

V is TRBV19 and J is TRBJ2-2; 10 bases map to TRBD1. CDR1 is LNHDA, CDR2 SQIVND, per germline (reference sequence). The CDR3 loop spans 17 amino acids. The J segment lost 5 bases and the V segment lost 6 bases, leaving 12 bases of the junction unmatched. The CDR3 nucleotides are TGTGCCAGTAGGGTCCGCCCGGGACAGGGGTGGACCGGGGAGCTGTTTTTT. Translating it yields CASRVRPGQGWTGELFF.

The chain links TRBV29-1 to TRBJ1-1; 10 nucleotides align to TRBD1. Looked up from germline, CDR1 is SQVTM and CDR2 is ANQGSEA. The ends lost 7 bases at V and 1 base at J; junction bases unmatched: 3. CDR3 length: 13 residues. As DNA, the CDR3 is TGCAGCGGTGGACAGGGGGAGAACACTGAAGCTTTCTTT. Translated, it gives CSGGQGENTEAFF.

The chain carries TRBV11-2 and TRBJ2-6; D is possibly TRBD1 (5 bases). The V gene lost 4 bases and the J gene lost 1 base, with 14 bases spanning the gap. Germline V gene data show CDR1 as SGHAT and CDR2 as FQNNGV. This CDR3 comprises 17 residues. The CDR3 bases are TGTGCCAGCAGCTATCGACCCCAGGGTTCTGGGGCCAACGTCCTGACTTTC. Amino acids: CASSYRPQGSGANVLTF.

This chain joins TRBV7-3 and TRBJ2-3; TRBD2 matches at 9 bases. The length of the CDR3 is 17 residues. The germline gives CDR1 SGHTA, CDR2 FQGTGA. Trimming took 0 bases from V and 3 from J; bases not matched to a gene: 7. DNA for the CDR3: TGTGCCAGCAGCTTAACTGGGGGGCTAGCGGGAACAGATACGCAGTATTTT. Translated, it gives CASSLTGGLAGTDTQYF.

The V call is TRBV19, the J call TRBJ2-7, with D maybe TRBD1 (6 bases). The V and J ends lost 4 bases and 3 bases respectively, with 10 bases between them. Germline CDR1 LNHDA, CDR2 SQIVND (reference sequence). This CDR3 region has 13 residues. The CDR3 coding sequence is TGTGCCAGTAGTACACAGGGCGTCTACGAGCAGTACTTC. It is translated as CASSTQGVYEQYF.

V gene TRBV5-1 combines with J gene TRBJ1-1; 11 nucleotides agree with TRBD1. After removal of 4 bases from V and 7 bases from J, the junction contained 15 bases not matched to a gene. Germline-derived CDR1 and CDR2 are SGHRS and YFSETQ. The CDR3 is 17 amino acids. In DNA form, the CDR3 reads TGCGCCAGCAGCCTTATAAGGGACAGGGGGATCTTCGGTGAAGCTTTCTTT. Amino acid sequence: CASSLIRDRGIFGEAFF.

V usage is TRBV6-2 or TRBV6-3 and J usage is TRBJ1-2; TRBD1 aligns across 7 bases. The CDR3 loop spans 14 amino acids. Trimming removed 3 bases from V and 1 base from J; junction bases left unmatched: 2. CDR1 is MNHEY and CDR2 is SVGEGT in the germline V gene. The CDR3 spells CASSYGTDNYGYTF. DNA of the CDR3: TGTGCCAGCAGTTATGGGACAGATAACTATGGCTACACCTTC.

The chain carries TRBV24-1 and TRBJ2-1, with TRBD2 identical over 13 bases. The CDR3 runs to 17 residues. Looked up from germline, CDR1 is KGHDR and CDR2 is SFDVKD. The trim removed 3 bases at V and 4 bases at J, leaving 5 bases unmatched. DNA of the CDR3: TGTGCCACCAGTGATCCCGGACTAGCGGGAGTTTACAATGAGCAGTTCTTC. It encodes CATSDPGLAGVYNEQFF.

This clone was counted only a few times. The chain carries TRBV12-3 or TRBV12-4 and TRBJ1-5, with no clear D. The CDR3 loop spans 13 amino acids. Trimming removed 8 bases at V and 6 bases at J, with 14 bases between. In DNA, the CDR3 is TGTGCCAGCCTCCGTGGAGGTGGTCAGCCCCAGCATTTT. As protein: CASLRGGGQPQHF.

The chain joins TRBV2 to TRBJ1-2; possibly TRBD1 for D (5 bases). Between the trimmed V and J ends, which lost 3 bases and 3 bases, there was a span of 8 bases. This CDR3 is built from 13 residues. Germline loops: CDR1 SNHLY, CDR2 FYNNEI. CDR3 nucleotide sequence: TGTGCCAGCAGTGAGAAAGGGGACTATGGCTACACCTTC. The encoded protein is CASSEKGDYGYTF.

The rearrangement uses TRBV28 and TRBJ1-1, with 9 positions matching TRBD1. This CDR3 is built from 15 residues. CDR1 MDHEN and CDR2 SYDVKM come from the germline V gene. The ends lost 6 bases at V and 1 base at J; junction bases unmatched: 6. The CDR3 region has the DNA TGTGCCAGCAGACTACAGGGGGCGGCGAACACTGAAGCTTTCTTT. Its protein product is CASRLQGAANTEAFF. The entire variable domain, with the rest obtained from reference TRBV28 and TRBJ1-1, is as follows: DVKVTQSSRYLVKRTGEKVFLECVQDMDHENMFWYRQDPGLGLRLIYFSYDVKMKEKGDIPEGYSVSREKKERFSLILESASTNQTSMYLCASRLQGAANTEAFFGQGTRLTVV.

The chain combines TRBV13 with TRBJ2-1, with 13 nucleotides matching TRBD2. V was clipped by 5 bases and J by 1 base; unmatched bases: 8. The CDR3 has 18 amino acids. Germline lookup yields CDR1 PRHDT and CDR2 FYEKMQ (reference sequence). The CDR3 region has the DNA TGTGCCAGCAGCATTCGACTAGCGGGAGGAAGTTCCTACAATGAGCAGTTCTTC. Amino acid sequence: CASSIRLAGGSSYNEQFF.

This CDR3 is CASSPLGQGNTEAFF. The CDR3 DNA sequence: TGTGCCAGCTCACCGCTCGGACAGGGAAACACTGAAGCTTTCTTT. The chain carries TRBV18 and TRBJ1-1; 8 bases match TRBD1. Germline trimming cut 3 bases from V and 2 bases from J; bases unmatched to any gene: 5. CDR3 size: 15 residues. The V gene's germline CDR1 is KGHSH and CDR2 LQKENI.